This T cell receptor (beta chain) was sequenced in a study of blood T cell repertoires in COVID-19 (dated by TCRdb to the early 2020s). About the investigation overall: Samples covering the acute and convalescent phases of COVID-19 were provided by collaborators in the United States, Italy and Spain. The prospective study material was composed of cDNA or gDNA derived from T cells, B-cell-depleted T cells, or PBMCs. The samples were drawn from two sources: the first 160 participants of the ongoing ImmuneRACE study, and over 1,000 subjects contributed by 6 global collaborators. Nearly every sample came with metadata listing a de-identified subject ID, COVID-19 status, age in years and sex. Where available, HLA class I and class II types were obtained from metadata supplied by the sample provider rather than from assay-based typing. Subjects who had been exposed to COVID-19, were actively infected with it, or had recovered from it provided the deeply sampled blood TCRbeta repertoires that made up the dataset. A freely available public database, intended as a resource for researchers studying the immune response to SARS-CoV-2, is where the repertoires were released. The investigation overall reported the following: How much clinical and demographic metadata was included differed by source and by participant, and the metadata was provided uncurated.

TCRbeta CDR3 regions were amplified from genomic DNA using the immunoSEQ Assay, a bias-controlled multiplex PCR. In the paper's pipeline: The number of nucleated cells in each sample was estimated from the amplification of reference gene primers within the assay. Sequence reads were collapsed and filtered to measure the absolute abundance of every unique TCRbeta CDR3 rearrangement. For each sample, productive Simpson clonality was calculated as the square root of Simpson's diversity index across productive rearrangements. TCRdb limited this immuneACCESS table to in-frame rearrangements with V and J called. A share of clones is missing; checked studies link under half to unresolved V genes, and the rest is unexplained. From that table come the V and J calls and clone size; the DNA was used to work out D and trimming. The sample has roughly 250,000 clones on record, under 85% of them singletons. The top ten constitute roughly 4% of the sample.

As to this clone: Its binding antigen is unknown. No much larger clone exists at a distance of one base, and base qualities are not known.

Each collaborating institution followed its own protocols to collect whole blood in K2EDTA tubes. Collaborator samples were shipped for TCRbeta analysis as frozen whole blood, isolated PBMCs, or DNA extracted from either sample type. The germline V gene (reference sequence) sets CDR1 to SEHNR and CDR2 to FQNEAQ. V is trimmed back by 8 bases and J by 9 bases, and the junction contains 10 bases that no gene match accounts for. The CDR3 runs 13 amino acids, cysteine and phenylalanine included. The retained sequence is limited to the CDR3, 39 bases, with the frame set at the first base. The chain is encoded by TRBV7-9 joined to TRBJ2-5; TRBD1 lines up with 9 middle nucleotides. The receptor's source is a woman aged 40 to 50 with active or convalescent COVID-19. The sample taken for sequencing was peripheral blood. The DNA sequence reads TGTGCCAGCTCCGCCGGGACAGGGTCGCCCCAGTACTTC. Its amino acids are CASSAGTGSPQYF. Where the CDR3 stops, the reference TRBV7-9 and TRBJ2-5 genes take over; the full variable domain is DTGVSQNPRHKITKRGQNVTFRCDPISEHNRLYWYRQTLGQGPEFLTYFQNEAQLEKSRLLSDRFSAERPKGSFSTLEIQRTEQGDSAMYLCASSAGTGSPQYFGPGTRLLVL.